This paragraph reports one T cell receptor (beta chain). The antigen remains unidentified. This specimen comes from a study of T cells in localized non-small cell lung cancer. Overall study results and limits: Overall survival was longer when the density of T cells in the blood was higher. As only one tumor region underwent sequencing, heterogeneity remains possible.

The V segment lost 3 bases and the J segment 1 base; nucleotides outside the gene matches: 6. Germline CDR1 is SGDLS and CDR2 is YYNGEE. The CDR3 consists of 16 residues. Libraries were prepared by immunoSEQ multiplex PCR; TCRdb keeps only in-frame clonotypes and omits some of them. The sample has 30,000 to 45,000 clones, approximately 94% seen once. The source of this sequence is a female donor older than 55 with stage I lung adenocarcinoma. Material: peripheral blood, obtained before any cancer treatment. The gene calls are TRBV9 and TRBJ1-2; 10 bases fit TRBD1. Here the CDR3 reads CASSDRDRGGNYGYTF. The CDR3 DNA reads TGTGCCAGCAGCGATAGGGACAGGGGAGGTAACTATGGCTACACCTTC. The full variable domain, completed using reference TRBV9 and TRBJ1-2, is DSGVTQTPKHLITATGQRVTLRCSPRSGDLSVYWYQQSLDQGLQFLIQYYNGEERAKGNILERFSAQQFPDLHSELNLSSLELGDSALYFCASSDRDRGGNYGYTFGSGTRLTVV.